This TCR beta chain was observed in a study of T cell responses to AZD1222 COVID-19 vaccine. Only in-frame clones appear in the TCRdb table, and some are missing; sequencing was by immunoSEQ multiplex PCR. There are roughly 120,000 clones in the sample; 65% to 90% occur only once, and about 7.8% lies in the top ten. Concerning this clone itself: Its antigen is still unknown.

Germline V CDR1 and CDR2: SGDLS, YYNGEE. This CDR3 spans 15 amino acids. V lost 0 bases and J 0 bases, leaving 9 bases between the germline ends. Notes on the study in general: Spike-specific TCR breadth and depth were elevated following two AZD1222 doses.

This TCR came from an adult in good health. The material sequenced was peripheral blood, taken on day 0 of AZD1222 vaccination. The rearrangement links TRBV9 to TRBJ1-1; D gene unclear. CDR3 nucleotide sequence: TGTGCCAGCAGCGTAGATGGCCGCATGAACACTGAAGCTTTCTTT. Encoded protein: CASSVDGRMNTEAFF.